This T cell receptor beta chain stems from a study of T cell responses to AZD1222 COVID-19 vaccine. A remark on this clone: Antigen specificity is unknown.

This table comes from immunoSEQ multiplex PCR, and its TCRdb copy is limited to in-frame clones, with some not included. The table has 120,000 to 150,000 clones, about 91% seen once. CDR1 is SGHDT and CDR2 is YYEEEE in the germline V gene. Trimming cost V 3 bases and J 4 bases, with 13 bases left between them. The CDR3 has 15 amino acids. Overall study findings and caveats: A mostly white British donor set with more females was recruited, and clonal diversity was possibly underestimated. Researchers report vaccine-associated CD4 TCRs spanning spike, with dominance at 160-218 and 743-854. Sampled repertoires all dated from after the peak T cell response. Just a handful of AZD1222 recipients tested seropositive at baseline.

This sequence originates from an adult in good health. The source material was peripheral blood, sampled on day 0 of AZD1222 vaccination. V and J are TRBV5-6 and TRBJ1-4, with D possibly TRBD1 on 5 matching bases. CDR3 in DNA: TGTGCCAGCAGCTCGCAGGGTGTATTTAATGAAAAACTGTTTTTT. Amino acids: CASSSQGVFNEKLFF. Variable domain in full (rest from reference TRBV5-6 and TRBJ1-4): DAGVTQSPTHLIKTRGQQVTLRCSPKSGHDTVSWYQQALGQGPQFIFQYYEEEERQRGNFPDRFSGHQFPNYSSELNVNALLLGDSALYLCASSSQGVFNEKLFFGSGTQLSVL.